This T cell receptor (beta chain) stems from a study of blood T cell repertoires in COVID-19. The wider study: There were acute and convalescent COVID-19 samples, and they came from the United States, Italy and Spain.

In the authors' workflow: Nucleated cell counts were estimated from reference gene primer amplification. Assay: immunoSEQ multiplex PCR; the TCRdb copy retains only in-frame clones and omits some. Clone size and the V and J calls come from that table; the DNA yielded D and trimming. The repertoire holds over 120,000 clones, with 80% to 90% as singletons. V lost 8 bases and J lost 3, with 13 bases in between. The CDR3 consists of 13 residues. CDR1 MGHDK and CDR2 SYGVNS come from the germline V gene. This sequence originates from a man aged 55 to 70 with active or convalescent COVID-19. The sequencing sample was made of peripheral blood. This rearrangement joins TRBV25-1 to TRBJ1-1; D is unclear. The CDR3 spells CASVKASDTEAFF. The CDR3, as DNA: TGTGCCAGCGTTAAAGCTTCGGACACTGAAGCTTTCTTT.